This TCR beta chain was identified in a study of shared clonotypes between healthy human individuals (dated by TCRdb to 2018 to 2021). Looking at the study overall: The cohort comprised a couple of women and a few men aged 18 to 49 years. To estimate repertoire size and how much clonotype sharing occurs between individuals, the study deeply sequenced the blood TCR repertoires of 4 to 6 healthy adults. To increase sequencing depth and limit assay-specific biases, different laboratories used diverse techniques to prepare libraries and sequence TCR repertoires. Between about 0.8 and 9 billion PBMCs per donor were obtained by leukapheresis.

Healthy HIV-negative adults with no recently reported acute infections or vaccinations were included as donors. Every donor was a Caucasian adult living in Nashville, Tennessee, USA. In the unsorted samples, some 94 million PBMCs were counted, and genomic DNA was extracted using the QIAamp DNA Blood Mini kit. Blood was collected by leukapheresis, and PBMCs were isolated by Ficoll-Histopaque density gradient centrifugation and then cryopreserved in liquid nitrogen vapor phase. A word on this clone: The target of this receptor is not known. No quality values exist for individual bases; no much larger clone is one base distant.

The study at large found these results: The genetic and exposure-history diversity represented was limited by the small number of donors. Pairwise subsampling indicated that sequencing depth was expected to affect the degree of clonotype sharing among donors. Sampling was limited to blood, and TCR repertoires in tissue likely differ from TCR repertoires in blood.

Trimmed from V: 5 bases; trimmed from J: 5 bases; junction bases lacking a gene match: 4. From a lookup of the germline V gene (reference sequence), CDR1 and CDR2 are LNHDA and SQIVND. From its cysteine to its phenylalanine, the CDR3 spans 15 amino acids. Just the 45-base CDR3 DNA is kept, in frame starting at base 1. Using the deep immunoSEQ assay, multiplex PCR amplified TCR CDR3 regions from genomic DNA. Extracted genomic DNA from each cell subset was spread evenly across all wells of several immunoSEQ 96-well plates, with each plate serving as a replicate. For unsorted PBMC, approximately 300 ng of genomic DNA, equivalent to around 30,000 T cell genomes, went into each replicate PCR. Unsorted PBMC genomic DNA was sequenced across ten immunoSEQ deep assay plates. The purified libraries were quantified using a Qubit 3.0 fluorometer, sized with a Bioanalyzer 2100, and then quantified again using the KAPA Library Quantification kit. Every immunoSEQ 96-well plate was sequenced on a dedicated single-read 150-cycle Illumina NextSeq 550 flow cell. Processing in the source paper ran as follows. The immunoSEQ output contained only junctional sequences without quality scores, so filtering could not match that applied to full-length reads. To assign V/J genes and CDR3, sequences were annotated using PyIR, a Python wrapper for IgBLAST v1.9, with IMGT germline references. Reads were removed for weak V/J assignments (E-value above 1e-6), missing CDR3, stop codons, out-of-frame junctions, or ambiguous translated residues. V3J clonotypes were defined as sequences sharing the same inferred V gene, J gene, and CDR3 amino acid sequence. To compute the percentage overlap between repertoires, the number of shared unique clonotypes was divided by the size of the smaller repertoire. Three approaches were used to assess repertoire richness: RTK rarefaction, the Chao1 estimator, and Recon v2.1 estimates of unobserved clonotypes. TCRdb mirrors the immuneACCESS table, restricted to in-frame sequences. Some clones are absent from its copies; in checked studies, under half trace to an unresolved V gene, and the reason for the others is unknown. Clone size and V and J calls were adopted from that table, with D and trimming inferred from the DNA. Counted in this sample were fewer than 600,000 clones; about 85% of them appeared once. Less than 15% of the sample belongs to the ten largest clones.

The origin of this receptor is a woman in her forties in good health. Some clones in this sample may be carry-over from other donors' samples. Material: PBMCs. The V and J segments used are TRBV19 and TRBJ2-5; 14 central nucleotides agree with TRBD2. The nucleotide sequence reads TGTGCCAGTAGTTTGGGACTAGCGGGAGCGGAGACCCAGTACTTC. The translation is CASSLGLAGAETQYF.